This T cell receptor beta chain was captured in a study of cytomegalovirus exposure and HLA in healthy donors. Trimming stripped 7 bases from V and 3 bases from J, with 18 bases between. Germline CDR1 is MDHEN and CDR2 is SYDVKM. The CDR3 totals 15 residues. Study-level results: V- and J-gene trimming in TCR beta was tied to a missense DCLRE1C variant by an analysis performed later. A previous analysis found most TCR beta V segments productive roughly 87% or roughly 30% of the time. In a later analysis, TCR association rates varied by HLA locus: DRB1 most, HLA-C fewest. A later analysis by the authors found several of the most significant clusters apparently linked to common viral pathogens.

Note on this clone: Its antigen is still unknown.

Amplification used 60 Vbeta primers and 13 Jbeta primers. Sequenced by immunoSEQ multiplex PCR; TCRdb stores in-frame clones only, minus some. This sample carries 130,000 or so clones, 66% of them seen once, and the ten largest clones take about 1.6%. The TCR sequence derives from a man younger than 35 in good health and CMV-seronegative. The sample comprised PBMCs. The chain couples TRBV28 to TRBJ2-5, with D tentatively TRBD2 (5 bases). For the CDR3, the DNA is TGTGCCAGCAAGTCCGGGGATGAGTTTAAAGAGACCCAGTACTTC. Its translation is CASKSGDEFKETQYF.